A single sample is the source of the 15 T cell receptor beta chains below, sequenced in a study of blood T cell repertoires in COVID-19. This table comes from immunoSEQ multiplex PCR, and its TCRdb copy is limited to in-frame clones, with some not included. This sample has about 240,000 clones, with 70% to 85% found just once. Sequencing was carried out using peripheral blood. The receptors originated from a woman older than 75 with acute or convalescent COVID-19.

This chain joins TRBV5-5 and TRBJ1-1; the match to TRBD1 covers 8 bases. CDR3 length: 16 residues. With V trimmed by 0 bases and J by 5 bases, 9 bases remained unmatched. Germline lookup yields CDR1 SGHKS and CDR2 YYEKEE (reference sequence). The CDR3 nucleotides are TGTGCCAGCAGCTTGGCCCTCGGCAGGGGGCAAACTGAAGCTTTCTTT. Its protein is CASSLALGRGQTEAFF.

This clone showed up just a few times. This CDR3 is CASRPPGGTYEQYF. In nucleotides, the CDR3 is TGTGCCAGCCGCCCGCCGGGGGGGACCTACGAGCAGTACTTC. This chain uses TRBV11-2 with TRBJ2-7; 8 bases agree with TRBD2. V shed 8 bases and J 2 bases; nucleotides not matched to a gene: 8. This CDR3 spans 14 amino acids. The germline V gene has CDR1 SGHAT and CDR2 FQNNGV.

The chain has TRBV5-1 and TRBJ2-7; no clear D gene. The germline gives CDR1 SGHRS, CDR2 YFSETQ. Between the trimmed V and J ends, which lost 6 bases and 3 bases, there was a span of 13 bases. CDR3 length equals 13 residues. The CDR3 is CASTLGQNYEQYF. Written as DNA, the CDR3 is TGCGCCAGCACTCTGGGCCAGAACTACGAGCAGTACTTC.

This sequence joins TRBV3-1 (or the pseudogene TRBV3-2) and TRBJ2-2; possible D gene TRBD2, 5 bases. Germline assignment: CDR1 LGHDT and CDR2 YNNKEL (reference sequence). The length of the CDR3 is 17 residues. V gave up 1 base and J gave up 2 bases, with 14 bases separating them. CDR3 protein: CASSQGEGGINTGELFF. The CDR3 DNA is TGTGCCAGCAGCCAAGGAGAGGGCGGTATTAACACCGGGGAGCTGTTTTTT.

The chain recombines TRBV2 with TRBJ1-1; possibly TRBD1 for D (6 bases). CDR1 and CDR2 from the germline V gene are SNHLY and FYNNEI. V lost 4 bases to trimming and J lost 3 bases, with 12 bases between them. CDR3 length: 14 residues. The CDR3 sequence is CASSGDRWDTEAFF. As DNA, the CDR3 is TGTGCCAGCAGTGGTGACAGGTGGGACACTGAAGCTTTCTTT.

The J gene is TRBJ2-1, the V gene TRBV27, with 9 bases aligning to TRBD2. The CDR3 covers 16 residues. Germline V gene lookup returns CDR1 MNHEY and CDR2 SMNVEV (reference sequence). Trimming took 5 bases from V and 0 from J; bases not matched to a gene: 5. The CDR3 DNA is TGTGCCAGCAGTCCGACTAGCGGACTCTCCTACAATGAGCAGTTCTTC. It encodes CASSPTSGLSYNEQFF.

CDR3 loop: CASSYGGPYSPLHF. The CDR3 DNA sequence: TGTGCCAGCAGTTATGGAGGGCCCTATTCACCCCTCCACTTT. This chain connects TRBV27 to TRBJ1-6; the D is unclear. This CDR3 contains 14 residues. Germline CDR1 is MNHEY and CDR2 is SMNVEV (reference sequence). V was shortened by 4 bases and J by 8 bases, with 12 bases between the two germline ends.

The chain carries TRBV5-4 and TRBJ1-4, with D possibly being TRBD1 (5 bases). The V gene lost 4 bases and the J gene lost 8 bases, with 21 bases spanning the gap. Looked up from germline, CDR1 is SGHNT and CDR2 is YYREEE (reference sequence). The CDR3 runs to 16 residues. CDR3 region: CASSPGTDRGGEKLFF. As DNA, the CDR3 is TGTGCCAGCAGCCCGGGGACGGACCGCGGGGGGGAAAAACTGTTTTTT. The full variable domain, completed using reference TRBV5-4 and TRBJ1-4, is ETGVTQSPTHLIKTRGQQVTLRCSSQSGHNTVSWYQQALGQGPQFIFQYYREEENGRGNFPPRFSGLQFPNYSSELNVNALELDDSALYLCASSPGTDRGGEKLFFGSGTQLSVL.

The rearrangement links TRBV7-5 to TRBJ2-1; the tabulated D call, TRBD2, remains unverified against the DNA. TRBV7-5 is a documented pseudogene. This CDR3 region has 16 residues. The CDR3 DNA follows: TGTGCCAGAAGCTTAGGGTTAGCGGGGGGGCTCAATGAGCAGTTCTTC. Translated, it gives CARSLGLAGGLNEQFF.

The chain joins TRBV7-9 to TRBJ1-2, with no clear D. Trimming removed 1 base from V and 4 bases from J, with 10 bases in between. The CDR3 loop spans 14 amino acids. CDR1 is SEHNR, CDR2 FQNEAQ, per germline (reference sequence). The CDR3 loop is CASSLGEVGYGYTF. The CDR3 DNA reads TGTGCCAGCAGCTTAGGTGAGGTGGGCTATGGCTACACCTTC.

The DNA of the CDR3 is TGTGCCAGCAGCTTCGGTGAGGGCACCTACGAGCAGTACTTC. It codes for CASSFGEGTYEQYF. This sequence joins TRBV7-9 and TRBJ2-7; a possible D gene is TRBD2 (5 bases). This CDR3 spans 14 amino acids. The germline CDR1 and CDR2 sequences are SEHNR and FQNEAQ (reference sequence). Between the trimmed V and J ends, which lost 3 bases and 2 bases, there was a span of 11 bases. Full variable domain (remainder filled in from reference TRBV7-9 and TRBJ2-7): DTGVSQNPRHKITKRGQNVTFRCDPISEHNRLYWYRQTLGQGPEFLTYFQNEAQLEKSRLLSDRFSAERPKGSFSTLEIQRTEQGDSAMYLCASSFGEGTYEQYFGPGTRLTVT.

Remarks on this clone: The junction does not match germline at one end; this may be a read error. V is TRBV7-7 and J is TRBJ2-7; perhaps TRBD1 as D (5 bases). Per the germline V gene, CDR1 is SSHAT and CDR2 is FNYEAQ (reference sequence). The CDR3 spans 13 residues. In DNA, the CDR3 is TGTGCTAGCAGCTCAGGGCCCACCTACGAGCAGTACTTC. This codes for CASSSGPTYEQYF. Full variable domain (outside the CDR3, taken from reference TRBV7-7 and TRBJ2-7): GAGVSQSPRYKVTKRGQDVTLRCDPISSHATLYWYQQALGQGPEFLTYFNYEAQPDKSGLPSDRFSAERPEGSISTLTIQRTEQRDSAMYRCASSSGPTYEQYFGPGTRLTVT.

This chain links TRBV2 with TRBJ1-2, with no clear D. The V end was cut by 6 bases, the J end by 2 bases, with 10 bases between. This CDR3 has 13 amino acids. CDR1 SNHLY and CDR2 FYNNEI come from the germline V gene. In DNA form, the CDR3 reads TGTGCCAGCAGAGAGACAACAAACTATGGCTACACCTTC. This encodes CASRETTNYGYTF.

Here the CDR3 DNA reads TGTGCCACCAGTGACCCCGGCTCCAGGAACAATGAGCAGTTCTTC. This gives the protein CATSDPGSRNNEQFF. The chain carries TRBV24-1 and TRBJ2-1; D remains ambiguous. The CDR3 spans 15 residues. Germline CDR1 KGHDR, CDR2 SFDVKD. The ends were cut back, 4 bases at V and 5 bases at J, with 14 bases in the middle.

CDR3 sequence (DNA): TGTGCTAGTGGTCCATCTTTTCCGGAGAATCAGCCCCAGCATTTT. This translates into CASGPSFPENQPQHF. The chain has TRBV12-5 and TRBJ1-5; D uncertain. V was shortened by 5 bases and J by 4 bases, with 15 bases between the two germline ends. From germline, CDR1 is LGHNT and CDR2 FRNRAP. The CDR3 has 15 residues.